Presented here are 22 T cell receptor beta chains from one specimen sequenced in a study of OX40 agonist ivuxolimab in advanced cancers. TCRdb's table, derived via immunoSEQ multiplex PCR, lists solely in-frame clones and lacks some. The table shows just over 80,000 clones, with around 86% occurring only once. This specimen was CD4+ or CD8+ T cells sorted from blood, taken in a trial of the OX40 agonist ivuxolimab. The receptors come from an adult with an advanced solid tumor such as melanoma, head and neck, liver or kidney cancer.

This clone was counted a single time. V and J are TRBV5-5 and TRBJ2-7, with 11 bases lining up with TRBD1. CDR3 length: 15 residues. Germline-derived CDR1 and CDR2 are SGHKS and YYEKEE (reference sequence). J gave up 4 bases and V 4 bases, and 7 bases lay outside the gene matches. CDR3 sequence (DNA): TGTGCCAGCAGCGTTGGACAGGGGGCTTTTTACGAGCAGTACTTC. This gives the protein CASSVGQGAFYEQYF.

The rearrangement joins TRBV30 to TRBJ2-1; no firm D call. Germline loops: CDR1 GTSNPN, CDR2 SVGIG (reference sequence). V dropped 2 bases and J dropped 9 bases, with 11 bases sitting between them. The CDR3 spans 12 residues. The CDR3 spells CAWSPGSTEQFF. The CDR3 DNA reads TGTGCCTGGAGTCCCGGATCCACTGAGCAGTTCTTC.

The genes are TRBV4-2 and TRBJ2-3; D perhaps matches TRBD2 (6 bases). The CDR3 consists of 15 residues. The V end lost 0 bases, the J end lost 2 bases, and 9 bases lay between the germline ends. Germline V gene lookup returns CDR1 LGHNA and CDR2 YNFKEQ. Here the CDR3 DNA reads TGTGCCAGCAGCCAAGATGGGGAGGCCACAGATACGCAGTATTTT. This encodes CASSQDGEATDTQYF.

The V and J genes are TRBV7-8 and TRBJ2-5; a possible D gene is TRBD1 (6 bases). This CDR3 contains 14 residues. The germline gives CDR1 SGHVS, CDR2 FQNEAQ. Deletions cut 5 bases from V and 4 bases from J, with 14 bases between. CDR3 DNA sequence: TGTGCCAGCAGCGAAACAGGGTGGGGAGAGACCCAGTACTTC. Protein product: CASSETGWGETQYF. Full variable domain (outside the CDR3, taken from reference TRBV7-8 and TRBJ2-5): GAGVSQSPRYKVAKRGQDVALRCDPISGHVSLFWYQQALGQGPEFLTYFQNEAQLDKSGLPSDRFFAERPEGSVSTLKIQRTQQEDSAVYLCASSETGWGETQYFGPGTRLLVL.

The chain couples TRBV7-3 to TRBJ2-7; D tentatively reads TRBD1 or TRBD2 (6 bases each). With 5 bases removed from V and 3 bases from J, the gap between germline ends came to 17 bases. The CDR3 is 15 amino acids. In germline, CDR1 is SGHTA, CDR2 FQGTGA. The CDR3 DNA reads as TGTGCCAGCAGCCCCGTGGGAGGACAGAACTACGAGCAGTACTTC. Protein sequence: CASSPVGGQNYEQYF. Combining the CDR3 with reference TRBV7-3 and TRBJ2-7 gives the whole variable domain GAGVSQTPSNKVTEKGKYVELRCDPISGHTALYWYRQSLGQGPEFLIYFQGTGAADDSGLPNDRFFAVRPEGSVSTLKIQRTERGDSAVYLCASSPVGGQNYEQYFGPGTRLTVT.

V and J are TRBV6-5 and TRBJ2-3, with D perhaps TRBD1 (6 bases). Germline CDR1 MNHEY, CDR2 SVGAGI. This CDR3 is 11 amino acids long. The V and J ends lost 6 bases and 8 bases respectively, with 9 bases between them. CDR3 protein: CASSWGPTQYF. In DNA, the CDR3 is TGTGCCAGCAGCTGGGGGCCTACGCAGTATTTT.

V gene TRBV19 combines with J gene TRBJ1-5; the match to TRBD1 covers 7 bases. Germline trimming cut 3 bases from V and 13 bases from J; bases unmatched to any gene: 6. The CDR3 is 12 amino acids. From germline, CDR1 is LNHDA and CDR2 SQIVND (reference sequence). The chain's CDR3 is CASSIRQGPQHF. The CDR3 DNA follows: TGTGCCAGTAGTATCCGACAGGGCCCGCAGCATTTT. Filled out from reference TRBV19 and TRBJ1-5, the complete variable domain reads DGGITQSPKYLFRKEGQNVTLSCEQNLNHDAMYWYRQDPGQGLRLIYYSQIVNDFQKGDIAEGYSVSREKKESFPLTVTSAQKNPTAFYLCASSIRQGPQHFGDGTRLSIL.

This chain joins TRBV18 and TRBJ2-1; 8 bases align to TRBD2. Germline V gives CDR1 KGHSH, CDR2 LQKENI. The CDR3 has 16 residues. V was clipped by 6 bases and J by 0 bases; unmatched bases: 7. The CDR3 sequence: CASSPGTSPSYNEQFF. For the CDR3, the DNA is TGTGCCAGCTCCCCCGGGACTAGTCCCTCCTACAATGAGCAGTTCTTC.

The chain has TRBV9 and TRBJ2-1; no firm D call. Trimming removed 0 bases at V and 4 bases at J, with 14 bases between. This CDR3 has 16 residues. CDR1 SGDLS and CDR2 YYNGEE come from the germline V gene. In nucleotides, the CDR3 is TGTGCCAGCAGCGTAGCGGCGCGGACCCCTTACAATGAGCAGTTCTTC. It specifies CASSVAARTPYNEQFF.

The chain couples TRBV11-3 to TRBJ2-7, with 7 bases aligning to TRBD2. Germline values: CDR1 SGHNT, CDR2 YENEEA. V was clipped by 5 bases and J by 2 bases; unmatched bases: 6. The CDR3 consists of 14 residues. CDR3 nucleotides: TGTGCCAGCAGCGAAGGCGGGACTACCTACGAGCAGTACTTC. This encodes CASSEGGTTYEQYF.

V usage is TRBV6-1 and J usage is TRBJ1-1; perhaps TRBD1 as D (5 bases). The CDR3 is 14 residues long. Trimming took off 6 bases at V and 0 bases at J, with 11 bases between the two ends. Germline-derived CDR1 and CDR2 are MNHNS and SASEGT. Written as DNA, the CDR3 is TGTGCCAGCAGCGAGGGGAATTTGAACACTGAAGCTTTCTTT. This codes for CASSEGNLNTEAFF.

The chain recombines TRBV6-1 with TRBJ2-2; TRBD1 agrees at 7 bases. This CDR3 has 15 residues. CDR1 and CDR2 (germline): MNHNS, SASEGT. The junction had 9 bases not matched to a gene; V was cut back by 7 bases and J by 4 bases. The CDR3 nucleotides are TGTGCCAGCACTAAGCCGGGACAGAGCACCGGGGAGCTGTTTTTT. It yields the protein CASTKPGQSTGELFF.

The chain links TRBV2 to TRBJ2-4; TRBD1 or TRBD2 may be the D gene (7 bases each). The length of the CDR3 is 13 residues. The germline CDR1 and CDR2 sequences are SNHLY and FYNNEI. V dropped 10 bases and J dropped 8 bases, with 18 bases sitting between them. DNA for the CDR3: TGTGCCACCCAGAGGCAGGGGGGGGACATTCAGTACTTC. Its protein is CATQRQGGDIQYF.

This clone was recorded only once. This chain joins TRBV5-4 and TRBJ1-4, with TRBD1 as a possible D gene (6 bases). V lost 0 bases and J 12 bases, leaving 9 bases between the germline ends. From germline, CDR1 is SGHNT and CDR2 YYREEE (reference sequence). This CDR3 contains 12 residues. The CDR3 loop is CASSLEGGQLFF. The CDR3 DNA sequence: TGTGCCAGCAGCTTGGAGGGGGGGCAACTGTTTTTT.

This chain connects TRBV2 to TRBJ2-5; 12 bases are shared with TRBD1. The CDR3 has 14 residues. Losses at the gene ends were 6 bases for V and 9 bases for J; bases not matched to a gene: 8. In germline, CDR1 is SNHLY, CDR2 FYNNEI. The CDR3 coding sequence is TGTGCCAGCAGCCAGGGACAGGGGGCGTGGGCCCAGTACTTC. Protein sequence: CASSQGQGAWAQYF.

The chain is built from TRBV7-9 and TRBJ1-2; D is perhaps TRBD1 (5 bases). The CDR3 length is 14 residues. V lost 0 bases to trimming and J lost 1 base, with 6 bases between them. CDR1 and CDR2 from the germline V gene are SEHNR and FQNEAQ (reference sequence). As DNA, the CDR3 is TGTGCCAGCAGCTTAGCGCAGGGTAACTATGGCTACACCTTC. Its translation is CASSLAQGNYGYTF.

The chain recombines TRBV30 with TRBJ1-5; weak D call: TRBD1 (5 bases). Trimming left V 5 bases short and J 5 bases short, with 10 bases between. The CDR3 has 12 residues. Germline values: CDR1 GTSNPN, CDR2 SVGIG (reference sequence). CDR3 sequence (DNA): TGTGCCTGGGCCCGGGGGGATCAGCCCCAGCATTTT. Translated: CAWARGDQPQHF. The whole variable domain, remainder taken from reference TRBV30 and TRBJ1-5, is SQTIHQWPATLVQPVGSPLSLECTVEGTSNPNLYWYRQAAGRGLQLLFYSVGIGQISSEVPQNLSASRPQDRQFILSSKKLLLSDSGFYLCAWARGDQPQHFGDGTRLSIL.

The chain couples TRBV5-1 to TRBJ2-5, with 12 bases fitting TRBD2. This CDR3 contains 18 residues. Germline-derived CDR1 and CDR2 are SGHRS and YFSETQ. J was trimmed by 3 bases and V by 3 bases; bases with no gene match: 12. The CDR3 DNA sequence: TGCGCCAGCAGCTCCGGATCTAGCGGGGGGGTGGCAAAAGAGACCCAGTACTTC. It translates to CASSSGSSGGVAKETQYF.

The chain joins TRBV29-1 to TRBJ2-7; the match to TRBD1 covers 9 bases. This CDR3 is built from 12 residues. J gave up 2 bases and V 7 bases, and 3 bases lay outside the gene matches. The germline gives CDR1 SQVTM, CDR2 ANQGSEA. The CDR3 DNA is TGCAGCGCCGGGACAGGGACCTACGAGCAGTACTTC. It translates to CSAGTGTYEQYF.

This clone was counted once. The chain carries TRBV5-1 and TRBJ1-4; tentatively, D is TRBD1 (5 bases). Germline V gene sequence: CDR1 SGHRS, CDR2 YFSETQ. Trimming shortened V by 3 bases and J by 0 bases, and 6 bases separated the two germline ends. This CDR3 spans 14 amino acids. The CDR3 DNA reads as TGCGCCAGCAGCTCGACAGCAACTAATGAAAAACTGTTTTTT. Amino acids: CASSSTATNEKLFF.

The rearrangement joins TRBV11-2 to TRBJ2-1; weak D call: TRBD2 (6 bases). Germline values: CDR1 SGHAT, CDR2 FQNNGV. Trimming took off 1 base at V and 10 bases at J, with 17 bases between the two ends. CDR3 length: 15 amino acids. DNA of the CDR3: TGTGCCAGCAGCTTAGTCCGGGGGAAGGAAAAGGAGCAGTTCTTC. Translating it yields CASSLVRGKEKEQFF. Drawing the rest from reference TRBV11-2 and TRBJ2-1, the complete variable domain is EAGVAQSPRYKIIEKRQSVAFWCNPISGHATLYWYQQILGQGPKLLIQFQNNGVVDDSQLPKDRFSAERLKGVDSTLKIQPAKLEDSAVYLCASSLVRGKEKEQFFGPGTRLTVL.

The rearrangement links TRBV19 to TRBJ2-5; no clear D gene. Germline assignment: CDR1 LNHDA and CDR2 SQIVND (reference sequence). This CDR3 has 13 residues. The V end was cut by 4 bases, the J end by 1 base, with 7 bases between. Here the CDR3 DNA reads TGTGCCAGTAGTAAGGTGGCCCAAGAGACCCAGTACTTC. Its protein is CASSKVAQETQYF.